This T cell receptor beta chain came from a study of blood T cell repertoires in COVID-19. Study-wide context: Specimens from acute and convalescent COVID-19 originated in the United States, Italy and Spain. Sources were T cells, B-cell-depleted T cells, or PBMCs; the material itself was cDNA or gDNA.

The trim removed 5 bases at V and 3 bases at J, leaving 6 bases unmatched. Germline V gives CDR1 SGHTA, CDR2 FQGNSA. CDR3 size: 14 residues. Under the authors' procedure: Estimates of nucleated cell counts were drawn from the amplification of reference gene primers. Assay used: immunoSEQ multiplex PCR; TCRdb lists only in-frame clones, some missing. Clone size and V and J calls were adopted from that table, with D and trimming inferred from the DNA. The table includes around 92,000 clones, around two thirds detected once. Patients in Seattle were enrolled during active infection, then followed longitudinally.

The chain carries TRBV7-2 and TRBJ2-7; 8 nucleotides match TRBD1. This clonotype originated in a man between 65 and 85 years old with COVID-19, enrolled during active disease. Sequencing input: peripheral blood. The CDR3 here is CASSIDRGDYEQYF. CDR3 nucleotides: TGTGCCAGCAGCATCGACAGGGGAGACTACGAGCAGTACTTC.